This paragraph covers one TCR beta chain sequence. The antigen remains undetermined. This sample was taken from a study of cytotoxic CD8 clonotypes in ibrutinib-treated CLL. Study-wide points: Baseline levels of clonality went above those of age-matched healthy donors and moved with circulating CD8+ T-cell counts.

Here immunoSEQ multiplex PCR was the method, and the copy in TCRdb shows in-frame clones only, minus some. This repertoire shows approximately 57,000 clones, 50% to 70% found once; its top ten account for roughly 22%. Specimen: PBMCs, collected after 24 months of ibrutinib treatment. The clonotype originates from a human donor with chronic lymphocytic leukemia.

DNA for the CDR3: TGCGCCAGCAGCTTGGGGCCAGGGAGTCACACTGAAGCTTTCTTT. It specifies CASSLGPGSHTEAFF. The chain combines TRBV5-1 with TRBJ1-1; TRBD1 is a possible D gene (5 bases). There are 15 residues in the CDR3. V lost 0 bases and J lost 3, with 12 bases in between. In germline, CDR1 is SGHRS, CDR2 YFSETQ.